This T cell receptor beta chain was recovered during a study of early T cells in non-severe SARS-CoV-2 infection. Study-level background: Unsorted whole-blood RNA was sequenced in bulk, leaving chains unpaired. Findings and caveats of the study: Matching against VDJdb likely underestimated virus-specific expansions, favoring anti-spike CD8.

The germline CDR1 and CDR2 sequences are DFQATT and SNEGSKA (reference sequence). The CDR3 has 16 residues. Deletions cut 5 bases from V and 0 bases from J, with 20 bases between. This clonotype was picked up a small number of times. Antigen: not known. Individual cDNA molecules each received unique molecular identifiers attached to them. One entry per CDR3 protein, called by TCRdb with MiXCR from the 5' RACE reads. The profile shows roughly 75,000 distinct CDR3 sequences, about 15% of them singletons. The source of this sequence is an adult who was a healthcare worker with PCR-confirmed SARS-CoV-2 infection or an uninfected control (not recorded which). This sequence joins TRBV20-1 and TRBJ2-7; tentatively, D is TRBD1 (6 bases). Sequenced sample: whole blood. DNA of the CDR3: TGCAGTGCTTTTGGGGATACACAGGGATTCTCCTACGAGCAGTACTTC. Translating gives CSAFGDTQGFSYEQYF.